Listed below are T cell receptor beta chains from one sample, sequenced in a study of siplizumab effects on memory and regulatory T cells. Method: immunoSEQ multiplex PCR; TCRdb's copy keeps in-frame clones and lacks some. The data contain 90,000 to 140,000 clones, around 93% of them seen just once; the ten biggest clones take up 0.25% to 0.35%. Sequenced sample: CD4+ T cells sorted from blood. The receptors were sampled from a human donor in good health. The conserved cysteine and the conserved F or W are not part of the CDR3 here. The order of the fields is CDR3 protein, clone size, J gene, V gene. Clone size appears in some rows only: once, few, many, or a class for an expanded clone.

CDR3: ASSIANAEYSNQPQH
size: NA
J: TRBJ1-5
V: TRBV19

CDR3: ASSLEGGHQPQH
size: NA
J: TRBJ1-5
V: TRBV27

CDR3: ASSLATGQAVKGYT
size: NA
J: TRBJ1-2
V: TRBV5-1

CDR3: ASSIGGTGYSSRGEQY
size: NA
J: TRBJ2-7
V: TRBV19

CDR3: ASSRGSTDTQY
size: NA
J: TRBJ2-3
V: TRBV5-6

CDR3: ASSTRDRTLWLENTIY
size: NA
J: TRBJ1-3
V: TRBV11-2

CDR3: AWRKFGQGNTEAF
size: once
J: TRBJ1-1
V: TRBV30

CDR3: ASSPVAQGYEQY
size: NA
J: TRBJ2-7
V: TRBV9

CDR3: ASSLLGLAGRTGELF
size: once
J: TRBJ2-2
V: TRBV4-3

CDR3: ASSPLGGVGEKLF
size: NA
J: TRBJ1-4
V: TRBV5-1

CDR3: ASSVGLAGVIYEQY
size: NA
J: TRBJ2-7
V: TRBV9

CDR3: ASSTLAGGRTGELF
size: NA
J: TRBJ2-2
V: TRBV5-6

CDR3: ASSLAGNTYTEQF
size: NA
J: TRBJ2-1
V: TRBV7-9

CDR3: ASSFQGTNTGELF
size: NA
J: TRBJ2-2
V: TRBV5-4